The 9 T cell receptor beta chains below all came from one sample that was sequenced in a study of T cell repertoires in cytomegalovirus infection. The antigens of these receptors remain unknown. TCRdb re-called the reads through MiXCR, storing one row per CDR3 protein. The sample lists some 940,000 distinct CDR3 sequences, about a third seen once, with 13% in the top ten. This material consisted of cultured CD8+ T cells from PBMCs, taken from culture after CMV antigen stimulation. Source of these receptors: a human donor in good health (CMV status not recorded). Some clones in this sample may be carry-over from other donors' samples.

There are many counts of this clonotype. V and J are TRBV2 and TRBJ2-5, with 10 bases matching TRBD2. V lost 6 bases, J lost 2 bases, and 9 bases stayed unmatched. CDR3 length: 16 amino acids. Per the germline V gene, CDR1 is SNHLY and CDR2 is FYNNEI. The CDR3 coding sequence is TGTGCCAGCAGGGGTTGGACTAGCGGAGATCAAGAGACCCAGTACTTC. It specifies CASRGWTSGDQETQYF.

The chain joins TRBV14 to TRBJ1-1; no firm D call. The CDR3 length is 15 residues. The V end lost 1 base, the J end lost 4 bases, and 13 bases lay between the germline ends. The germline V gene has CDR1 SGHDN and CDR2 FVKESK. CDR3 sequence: CASSQGTGIGTEAFF. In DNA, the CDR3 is TGTGCCAGCAGCCAAGGTACGGGGATAGGCACTGAAGCTTTCTTT.

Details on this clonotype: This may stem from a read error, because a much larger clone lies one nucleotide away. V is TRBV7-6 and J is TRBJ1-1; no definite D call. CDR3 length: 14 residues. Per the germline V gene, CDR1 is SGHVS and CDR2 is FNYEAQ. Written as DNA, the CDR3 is TGTACCAGCAGCTACGGGCCCGAGGGCACTGAAGCTTTCTTT. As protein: CTSSYGPEGTEAFF.

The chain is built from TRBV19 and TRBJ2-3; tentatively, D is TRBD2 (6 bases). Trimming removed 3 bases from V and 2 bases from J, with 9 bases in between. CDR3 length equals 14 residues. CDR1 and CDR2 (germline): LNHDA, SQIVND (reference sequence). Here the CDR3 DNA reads TGTGCCAGTAGTATGCGGGGATCCACAGATACGCAGTATTTT. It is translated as CASSMRGSTDTQYF.

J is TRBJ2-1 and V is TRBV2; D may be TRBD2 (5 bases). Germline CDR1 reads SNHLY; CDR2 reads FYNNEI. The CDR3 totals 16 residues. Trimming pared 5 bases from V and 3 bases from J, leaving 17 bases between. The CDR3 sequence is CASSKNQIGGYNEQFF. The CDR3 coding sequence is TGTGCCAGCAGTAAAAACCAGATCGGAGGCTACAATGAGCAGTTCTTC.

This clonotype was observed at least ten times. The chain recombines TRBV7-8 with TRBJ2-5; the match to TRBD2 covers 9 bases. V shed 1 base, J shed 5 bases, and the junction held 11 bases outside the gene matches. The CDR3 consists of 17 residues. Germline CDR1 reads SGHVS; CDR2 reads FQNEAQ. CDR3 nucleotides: TGTGCCAGCAGCTTAGGGCATGGCGGGGGGGCCAAGGAGACCCAGTACTTC. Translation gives CASSLGHGGGAKETQYF.

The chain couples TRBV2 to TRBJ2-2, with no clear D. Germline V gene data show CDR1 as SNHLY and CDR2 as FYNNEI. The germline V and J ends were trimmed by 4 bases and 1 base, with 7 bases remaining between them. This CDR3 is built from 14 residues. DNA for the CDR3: TGTGCCAGCAGTGTCCCGGAGAACACCGGGGAGCTGTTTTTT. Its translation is CASSVPENTGELFF.

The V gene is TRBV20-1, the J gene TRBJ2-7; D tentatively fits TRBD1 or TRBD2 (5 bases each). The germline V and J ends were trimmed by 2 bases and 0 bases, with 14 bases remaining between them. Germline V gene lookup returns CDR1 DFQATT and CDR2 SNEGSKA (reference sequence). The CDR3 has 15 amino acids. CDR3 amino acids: CSARMGVTDSYEQYV. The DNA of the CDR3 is TGCAGTGCTAGAATGGGGGTCACAGACTCCTACGAGCAGTACGTC.

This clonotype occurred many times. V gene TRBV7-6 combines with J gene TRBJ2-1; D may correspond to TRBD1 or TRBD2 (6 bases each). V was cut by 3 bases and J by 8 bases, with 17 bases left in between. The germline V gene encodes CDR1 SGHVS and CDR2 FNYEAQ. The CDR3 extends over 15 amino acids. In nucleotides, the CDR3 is TGTGCCAGCAGCTTGCCGGGGGCGAGAAACTATGAGCAGTTCTTC. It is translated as CASSLPGARNYEQFF.